These 2 T cell receptor beta chains share one sample of origin, sequenced in a study of blood T cell repertoires in COVID-19. Only in-frame clones appear in the TCRdb table, and some are missing; sequencing was by immunoSEQ multiplex PCR. The table records 130,000 or so clones, more than 70% of them present only once. Sequenced input: peripheral blood. Receptors originate from a human donor in a cohort sampled during active COVID-19.

The CDR3 nucleotides read TGTGCCAGCAGCTTAGCGGGAGAAATTGGGGCCAACGTCCTGACTTTC. Residues: CASSLAGEIGANVLTF. The rearrangement joins TRBV7-2 to TRBJ2-6; D possibly corresponds to TRBD2 (5 bases). The CDR3 loop spans 16 amino acids. The V gene lost 0 bases and the J gene lost 3 bases, with 9 bases spanning the gap. Per germline, CDR1 SGHTA and CDR2 FQGNSA.

The genes are TRBV4-1 and TRBJ2-6; a weak D match, TRBD1 (5 bases). The V gene's germline CDR1 is MGHRA and CDR2 YSYEKL. V lost 4 bases to trimming and J lost 2 bases, with 12 bases between them. CDR3 length: 16 residues. The CDR3: CASSLTAGTGANVLTF. CDR3 DNA sequence: TGCGCCAGCAGCCTAACAGCAGGGACTGGGGCCAACGTCCTGACTTTC.